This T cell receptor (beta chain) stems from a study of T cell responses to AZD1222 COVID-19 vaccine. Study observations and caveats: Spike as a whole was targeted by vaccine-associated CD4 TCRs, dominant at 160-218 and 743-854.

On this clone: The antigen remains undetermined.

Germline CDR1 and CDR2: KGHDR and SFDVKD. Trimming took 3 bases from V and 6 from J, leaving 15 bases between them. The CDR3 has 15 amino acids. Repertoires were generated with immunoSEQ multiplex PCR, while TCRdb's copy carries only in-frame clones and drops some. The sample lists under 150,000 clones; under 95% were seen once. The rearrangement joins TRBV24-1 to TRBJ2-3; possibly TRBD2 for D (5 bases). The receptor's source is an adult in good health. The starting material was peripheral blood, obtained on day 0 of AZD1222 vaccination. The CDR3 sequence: CATSDPRGRVDTQYF. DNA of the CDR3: TGTGCCACCAGTGATCCCCGGGGAAGGGTGGATACGCAGTATTTT.